Given below is one T cell receptor beta chain in context. Its antigen is not yet known. No much larger clone exists at a distance of one base, and base qualities are not known. This sample stems from a study of blood T cells in healthy people across ages (dated by TCRdb to the mid-2010s). Study-wide context: In model experiments, template switching captured about one uniquely barcoded TCR beta cDNA molecule for every two T cells. To track age-related changes in TCR beta repertoire diversity, the study relied on deep sequencing normalized with unique cDNA molecular identifiers. Four age groups were formed from the donors: young (average roughly 15 years), middle-aged (around 39), aged (about 62) and long-lived (roughly 88). To avoid experimental bias, donors of different ages were distributed randomly across sequencing lanes. Two additional independent replicas of 1 million unique cDNA reads from the same blood draw were analyzed for two donors (one aged 18 to 29 and one aged 80 or older). The research as a whole found: Conclusive comparison of naive and antigen-experienced compartments was prevented by the profiling of bulk unsorted PBMCs. As age increased, observed TCR beta diversity per million T cells dropped in a roughly linear way, and a significant reduction was already evident by age approximately 40. Estimates of total diversity from one million sequenced T cells were regarded as lower bounds and underestimates. Donor CMV infection status was unknown, potentially confounding age-related changes in expanded clonotypes. Compared with the aged group, the long-lived group had more naive CD4+ T cells, fewer expanded clones and increased TCR diversity, suggesting age selection. A strong correlation was found between observed TCR beta diversity and the percentage of naive T cells measured by flow cytometry.

Donors were a few dozen systemically healthy Caucasian individuals from Russia aged roughly 6 to 90 years. Each donor gave about 9.8 milliliters of peripheral blood, drawn into EDTA-treated Vacutainer tubes. Ficoll-Paque density-gradient centrifugation was used to isolate PBMCs, with at least 6 million per sample. Trizol reagent was used to extract total RNA from PBMCs, with at least 5.5 micrograms per sample. The percentages of naive CD45RAhigh/CD27high T cells were determined by flow cytometry on a PBMC aliquot from every donor. From the cysteine through the phenylalanine, the CDR3 covers 13 amino acids. The entry retains the CDR3 DNA only, 39 bases that are in frame from base 1. The junction carries 8 bases between V and J, which are trimmed by 4 bases and 7 bases respectively. Sequences SGHNT (CDR1) and YENEEA (CDR2) are obtained from the germline V gene. Libraries were made using 5' RACE. The data were produced on an Illumina HiSeq 2500. A second PCR of about 6 to 11 cycles was performed with a sample-barcoded 5' primer and a J-beta primer mix. A template-switch 5' adaptor carrying 12 random nucleotides introduced a unique molecular identifier onto each TCR beta cDNA molecule. Each sample yielded at least 2.5 million CDR3-containing paired-end reads. The Mint cDNA synthesis kit, primed by a TRBC-specific oligonucleotide, was used to synthesize first-strand cDNA from all RNA. After uracil-DNA glycosylase treatment, a first 18-cycle PCR used universal primers M1SS and BC2_uni_R on all cDNA. As for the original processing: For normalization, 1 million high-quality reads were randomly selected from each sample, with every read carrying a distinct molecular identifier. Reads sharing molecular identifiers were discarded rather than binned into consensus sequences. MiTCR, run with a Q25 quality threshold and the strictest error-elimination algorithm, handled CDR3 identification, clonotype clustering and error correction. A nonparametric unseen species model using Euler transformation provided a lower-bound estimate of total TCR beta diversity. Using fastp at Q25 and MiXCR, TCRdb reprocessed the public reads and kept productive beta chains. Each entry merges the rows of one CDR3 protein and shows their most common DNA and genes. The V and J calls were determined by TCRdb, not by the authors. Present in this sample are about 1.4 million distinct CDR3 sequences, roughly 64% of which were seen just once. Of the sample, roughly 7% is held by the ten largest clones.

This receptor chain uses TRBV11-3 and TRBJ1-6; the D gene identity is not certain. The sequenced sample was blood. The TCR comes from a young man in good health. CDR3 region: CASSSYTNSPLHF. The nucleotide sequence reads as follows: TGTGCCAGCAGCTCATATACGAATTCACCCCTCCACTTT.